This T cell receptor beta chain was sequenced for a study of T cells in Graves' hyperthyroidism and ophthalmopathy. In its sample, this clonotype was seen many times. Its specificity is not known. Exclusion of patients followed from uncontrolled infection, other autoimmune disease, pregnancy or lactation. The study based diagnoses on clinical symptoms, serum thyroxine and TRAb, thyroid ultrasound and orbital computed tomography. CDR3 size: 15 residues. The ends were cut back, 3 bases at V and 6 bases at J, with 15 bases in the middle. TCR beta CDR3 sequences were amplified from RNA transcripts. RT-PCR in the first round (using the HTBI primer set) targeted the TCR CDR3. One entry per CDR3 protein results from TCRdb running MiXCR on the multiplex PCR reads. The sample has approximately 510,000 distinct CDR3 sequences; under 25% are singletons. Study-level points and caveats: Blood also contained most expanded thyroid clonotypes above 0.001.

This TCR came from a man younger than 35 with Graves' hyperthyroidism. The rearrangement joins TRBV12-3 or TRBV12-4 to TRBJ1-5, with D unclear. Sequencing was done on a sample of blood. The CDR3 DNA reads TGTGCCAGCAGTTTTGGCCTCGGGCCAGGTCAGCCCCAGCATTTT. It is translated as CASSFGLGPGQPQHF.